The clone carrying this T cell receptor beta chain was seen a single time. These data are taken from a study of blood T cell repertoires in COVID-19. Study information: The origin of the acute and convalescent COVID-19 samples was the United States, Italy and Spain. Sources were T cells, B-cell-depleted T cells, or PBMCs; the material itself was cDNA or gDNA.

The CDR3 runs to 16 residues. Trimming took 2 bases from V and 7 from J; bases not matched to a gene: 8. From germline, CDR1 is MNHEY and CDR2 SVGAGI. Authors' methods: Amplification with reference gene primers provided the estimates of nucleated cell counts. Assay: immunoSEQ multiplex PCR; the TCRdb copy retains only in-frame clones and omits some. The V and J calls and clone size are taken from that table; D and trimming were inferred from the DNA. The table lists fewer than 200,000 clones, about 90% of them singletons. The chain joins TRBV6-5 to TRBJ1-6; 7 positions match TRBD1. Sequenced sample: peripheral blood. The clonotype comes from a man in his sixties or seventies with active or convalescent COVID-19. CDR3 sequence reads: CASSYGVTGDNSPLHF. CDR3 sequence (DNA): TGTGCCAGCAGTTACGGTGTAACAGGGGACAATTCACCCCTCCACTTT.